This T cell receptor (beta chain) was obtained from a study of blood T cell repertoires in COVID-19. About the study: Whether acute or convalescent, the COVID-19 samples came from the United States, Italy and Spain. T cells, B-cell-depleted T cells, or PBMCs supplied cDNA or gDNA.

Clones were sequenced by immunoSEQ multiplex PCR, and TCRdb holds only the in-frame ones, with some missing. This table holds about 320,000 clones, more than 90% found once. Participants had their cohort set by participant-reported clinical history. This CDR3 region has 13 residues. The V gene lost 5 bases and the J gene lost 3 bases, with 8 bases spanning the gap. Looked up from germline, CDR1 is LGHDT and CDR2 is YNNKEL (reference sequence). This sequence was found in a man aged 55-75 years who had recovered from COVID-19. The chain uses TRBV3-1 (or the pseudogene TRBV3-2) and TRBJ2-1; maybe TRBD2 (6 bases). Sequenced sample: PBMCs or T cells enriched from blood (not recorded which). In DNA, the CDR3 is TGTGCCAGCAGCTGGACTATCTACAATGAGCAGTTCTTC. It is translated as CASSWTIYNEQFF.